The next 3 T cell receptor beta chains were all read from a single sample in a study of cytomegalovirus exposure and HLA in healthy donors. Primers for the PCR totalled 60 Vbeta and 13 Jbeta. Repertoires were generated with immunoSEQ multiplex PCR, while TCRdb's copy carries only in-frame clones and drops some. The sample lists about 190,000 clones, roughly four fifths occurring once. Sequenced input: PBMCs. These receptors all come from a woman under 30 in good health and CMV-seronegative.

This chain joins TRBV6-5 and TRBJ2-7; 9 positions match TRBD1. Germline-derived CDR1 and CDR2 are MNHEY and SVGAGI. The CDR3 spans 16 residues. Germline trimming cut 4 bases from V and 9 bases from J; bases unmatched to any gene: 16. DNA for the CDR3: TGTGCCAGCAGTTCCGCCCCCGGGACAGGGACCAGGGGGCAGTACTTC. Encoded protein: CASSSAPGTGTRGQYF.

The chain combines TRBV11-2 with TRBJ1-2, with a possible D match to TRBD1 (5 bases). The CDR3 length is 13 residues. The ends were cut back, 5 bases at V and 2 bases at J, with 9 bases in the middle. The germline V gene has CDR1 SGHAT and CDR2 FQNNGV. CDR3 DNA sequence: TGTGCCAGCAGCACGGGACTGAACTATGGCTACACCTTC. As protein: CASSTGLNYGYTF.

V and J are TRBV27 and TRBJ1-1; D uncertain. This CDR3 is built from 14 residues. The germline CDR1 and CDR2 sequences are MNHEY and SMNVEV (reference sequence). V lost 0 bases and J lost 4, with 9 bases in between. The CDR3 DNA follows: TGTGCCAGCAGTTTATCCGCGGGGAGCACTGAAGCTTTCTTT. Translation: CASSLSAGSTEAFF.